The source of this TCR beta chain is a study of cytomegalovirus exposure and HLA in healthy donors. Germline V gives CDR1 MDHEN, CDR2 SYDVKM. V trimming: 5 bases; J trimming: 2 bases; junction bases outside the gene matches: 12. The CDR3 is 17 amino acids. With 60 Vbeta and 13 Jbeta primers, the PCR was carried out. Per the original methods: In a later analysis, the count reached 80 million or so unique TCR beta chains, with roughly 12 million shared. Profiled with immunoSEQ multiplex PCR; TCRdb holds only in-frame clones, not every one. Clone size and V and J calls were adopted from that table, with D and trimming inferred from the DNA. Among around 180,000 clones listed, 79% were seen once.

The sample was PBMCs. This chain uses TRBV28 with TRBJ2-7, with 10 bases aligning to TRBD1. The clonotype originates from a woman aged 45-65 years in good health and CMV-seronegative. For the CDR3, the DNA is TGTGCCAGCAGTGCCCTCTGGACCGGGACAGGGGCCTACGAGCAGTACTTC. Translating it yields CASSALWTGTGAYEQYF.